This T cell receptor (beta chain) was recorded in a study of early T cells in non-severe SARS-CoV-2 infection. On the study more broadly: Unpaired chains resulted from sequencing bulk RNA of unsorted whole blood.

General study results and limits: Lookups in VDJdb leaned toward anti-spike CD8 responses and missed private and CD4 specificities.

Unmatched junction bases numbered 7, after V lost 4 bases and J lost 3 bases. The CDR3 spans 15 residues. This clonotype was observed many times. Its target is not known. Tagging with unique molecular identifiers was applied to individual cDNA molecules. In TCRdb, the 5' RACE reads were re-called with MiXCR into one record per CDR3 protein. Among 66,000 or so distinct CDR3 sequences listed, more than 10% were seen once. The J gene is TRBJ1-2, the V gene TRBV12-3 or TRBV12-4; TRBD1 aligns across 8 bases. This TCR was sampled from an adult who was a healthcare worker with PCR-confirmed SARS-CoV-2 infection or an uninfected control (not recorded which). Sequences were obtained from whole blood. The CDR3 sequence is CASSSDHRGDYGYTF. CDR3 nucleotide sequence: TGTGCCAGCAGTTCCGATCACAGGGGGGACTATGGCTACACCTTC.